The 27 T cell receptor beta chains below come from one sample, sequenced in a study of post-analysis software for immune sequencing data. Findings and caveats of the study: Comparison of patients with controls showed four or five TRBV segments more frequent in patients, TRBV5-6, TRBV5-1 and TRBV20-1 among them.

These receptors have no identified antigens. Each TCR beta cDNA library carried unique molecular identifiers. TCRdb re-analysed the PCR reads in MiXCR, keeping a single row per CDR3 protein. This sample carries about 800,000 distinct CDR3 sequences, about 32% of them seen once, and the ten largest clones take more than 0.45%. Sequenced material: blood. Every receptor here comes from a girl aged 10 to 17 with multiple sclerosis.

The CDR3, as DNA: TGTGCCAGCATCCCCGGGACAGATTACAATGAGCAGTTCTTC. Translated, it gives CASIPGTDYNEQFF. This chain links TRBV7-9 with TRBJ2-1; 7 bases are a match to TRBD1. V trimming: 7 bases; J trimming: 4 bases; junction bases outside the gene matches: 7. Per the germline V gene, CDR1 is SEHNR and CDR2 is FQNEAQ (reference sequence). This CDR3 contains 14 residues.

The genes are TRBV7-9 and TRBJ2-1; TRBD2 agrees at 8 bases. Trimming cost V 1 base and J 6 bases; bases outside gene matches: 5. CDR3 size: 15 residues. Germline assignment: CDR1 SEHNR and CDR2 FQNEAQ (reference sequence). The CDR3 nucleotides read TGTGCCAGCAGCTTAGTGGTAGCGGGAAGCAATGAGCAGTTCTTC. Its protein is CASSLVVAGSNEQFF.

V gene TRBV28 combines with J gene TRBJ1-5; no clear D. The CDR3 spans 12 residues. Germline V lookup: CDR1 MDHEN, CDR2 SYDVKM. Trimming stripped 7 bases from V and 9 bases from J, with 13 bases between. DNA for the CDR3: TGTGCCAGCACCACCACCCCGCTGCCCCAGCATTTT. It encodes CASTTTPLPQHF.

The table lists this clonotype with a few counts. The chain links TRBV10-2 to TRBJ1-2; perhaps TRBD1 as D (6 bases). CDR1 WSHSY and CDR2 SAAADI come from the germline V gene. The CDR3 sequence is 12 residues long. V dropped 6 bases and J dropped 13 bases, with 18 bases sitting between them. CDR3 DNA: TGCGCCAGCAGCCCGCGGGACACTTGGTTCACCTTC. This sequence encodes CASSPRDTWFTF.

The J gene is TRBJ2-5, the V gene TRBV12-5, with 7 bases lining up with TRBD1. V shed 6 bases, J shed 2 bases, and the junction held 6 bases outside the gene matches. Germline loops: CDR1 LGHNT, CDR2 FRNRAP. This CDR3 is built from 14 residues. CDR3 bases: TGTGCTAGTGGCCCCGGGACAGCACAAGAGACCCAGTACTTC. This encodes CASGPGTAQETQYF.

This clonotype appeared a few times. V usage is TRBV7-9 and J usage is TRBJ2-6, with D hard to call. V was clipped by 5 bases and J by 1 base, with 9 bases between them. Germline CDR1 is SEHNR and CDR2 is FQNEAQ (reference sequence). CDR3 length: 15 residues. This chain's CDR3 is CASSLRNSGANVLTF. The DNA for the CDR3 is TGTGCCAGCAGCCTAAGGAATTCTGGGGCCAACGTCCTGACTTTC.

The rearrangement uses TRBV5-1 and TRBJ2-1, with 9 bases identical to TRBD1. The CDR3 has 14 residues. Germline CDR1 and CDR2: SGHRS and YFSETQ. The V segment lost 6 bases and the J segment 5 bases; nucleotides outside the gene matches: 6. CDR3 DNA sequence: TGCGCCAGCAAACCGGGACAGGGCAACAATGAGCAGTTCTTC. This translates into CASKPGQGNNEQFF.

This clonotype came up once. The CDR3 DNA reads as TGCAGTGCCCCACCCGGACTAGCGGGCACCCGCAATGAGCAGTTCTTC. Translation gives CSAPPGLAGTRNEQFF. This chain uses TRBV20-1 with TRBJ2-1; TRBD2 aligns across 11 bases. Germline trimming cut 6 bases from V and 6 bases from J; bases unmatched to any gene: 13. The CDR3 is 16 amino acids. CDR1 and CDR2 (germline): DFQATT, SNEGSKA (reference sequence).

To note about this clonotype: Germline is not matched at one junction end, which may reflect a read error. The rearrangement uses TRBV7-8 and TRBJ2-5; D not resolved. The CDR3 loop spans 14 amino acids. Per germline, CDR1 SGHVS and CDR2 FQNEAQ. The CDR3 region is CASSANGYQEAQYF. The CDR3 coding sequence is TGTGCCAGCAGTGCGAATGGGTACCAAGAGGCCCAGTACTTC.

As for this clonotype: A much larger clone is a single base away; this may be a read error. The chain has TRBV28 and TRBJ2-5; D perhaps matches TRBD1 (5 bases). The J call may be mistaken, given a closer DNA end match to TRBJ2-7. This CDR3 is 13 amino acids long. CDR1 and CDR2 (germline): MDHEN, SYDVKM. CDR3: CASSFQGFHEQYF. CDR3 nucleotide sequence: TGTGCCAGCAGTTTTCAGGGTTTCCACGAGCAGTACTTC.

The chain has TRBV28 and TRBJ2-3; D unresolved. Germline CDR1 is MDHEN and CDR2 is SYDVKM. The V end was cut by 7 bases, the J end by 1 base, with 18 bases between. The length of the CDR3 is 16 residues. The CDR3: CASKSDLGSRTDTQYF. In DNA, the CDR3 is TGTGCCAGCAAAAGTGATCTAGGCTCTCGCACAGATACGCAGTATTTT.

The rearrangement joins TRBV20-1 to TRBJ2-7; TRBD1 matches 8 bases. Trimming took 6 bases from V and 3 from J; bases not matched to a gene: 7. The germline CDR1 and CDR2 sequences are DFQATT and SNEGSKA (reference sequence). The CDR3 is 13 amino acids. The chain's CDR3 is CSARGQGFYEQYF. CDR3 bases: TGCAGTGCCCGCGGACAGGGATTCTACGAGCAGTACTTC.

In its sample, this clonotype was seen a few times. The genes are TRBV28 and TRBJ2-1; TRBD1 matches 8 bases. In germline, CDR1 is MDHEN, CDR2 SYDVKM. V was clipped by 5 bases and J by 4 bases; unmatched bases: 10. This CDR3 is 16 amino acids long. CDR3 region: CASSLRRTGIYNEQFF. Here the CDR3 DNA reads TGTGCCAGCAGTCTAAGAAGGACAGGGATATACAATGAGCAGTTCTTC.

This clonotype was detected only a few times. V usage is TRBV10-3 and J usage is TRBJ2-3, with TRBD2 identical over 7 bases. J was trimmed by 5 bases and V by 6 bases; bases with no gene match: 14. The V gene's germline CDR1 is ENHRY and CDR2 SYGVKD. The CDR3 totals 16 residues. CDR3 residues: CAIRGGGLIRGDTQYF. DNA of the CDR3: TGTGCCATCAGGGGGGGGGGACTTATTCGCGGAGATACGCAGTATTTT.

As DNA, the CDR3 is TGTGCCAGCAGTTACCAAGGGGGGGAGTTCTTC. This sequence encodes CASSYQGGEFF. The chain recombines TRBV6-5 with TRBJ2-1; perhaps TRBD2 as D (7 bases). The CDR3 has 11 residues. Trimming removed 2 bases at V and 14 bases at J, with 10 bases between. The V gene's germline CDR1 is MNHEY and CDR2 SVGAGI.

This CDR3 reads CASSLFEYGANVLTF. CDR3 nucleotides: TGTGCCAGCAGCTTATTTGAGTATGGGGCCAACGTCCTGACTTTC. This sequence joins TRBV7-9 and TRBJ2-6; D uncertain. Germline V gene data show CDR1 as SEHNR and CDR2 as FQNEAQ (reference sequence). The CDR3 extends over 15 amino acids. V was shortened by 2 bases and J by 3 bases, with 8 bases between the two germline ends.

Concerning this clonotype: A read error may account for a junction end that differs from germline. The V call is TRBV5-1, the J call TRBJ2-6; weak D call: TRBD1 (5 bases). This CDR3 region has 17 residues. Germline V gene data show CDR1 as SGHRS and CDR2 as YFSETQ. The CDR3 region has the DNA TGCGCCAGCAGCTTGTGGCAGGGCAGCTCTGGGGCCAACGTCCCGACTTTC. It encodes CASSLWQGSSGANVPTF.

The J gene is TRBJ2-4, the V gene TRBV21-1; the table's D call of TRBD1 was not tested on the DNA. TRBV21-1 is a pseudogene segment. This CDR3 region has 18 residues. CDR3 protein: CASSKAGDRGWSKNIQYF. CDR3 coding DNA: TGTGCCAGCAGCAAAGCAGGGGACAGGGGTTGGAGCAAAAACATTCAGTACTTC.

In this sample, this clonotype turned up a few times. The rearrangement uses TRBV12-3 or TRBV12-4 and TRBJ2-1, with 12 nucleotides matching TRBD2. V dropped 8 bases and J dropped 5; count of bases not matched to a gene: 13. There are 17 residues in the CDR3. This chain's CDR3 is CASGGGRTSGRHNEQFF. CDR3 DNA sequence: TGTGCCAGCGGGGGGGGCCGAACTAGCGGGAGGCACAATGAGCAGTTCTTC.

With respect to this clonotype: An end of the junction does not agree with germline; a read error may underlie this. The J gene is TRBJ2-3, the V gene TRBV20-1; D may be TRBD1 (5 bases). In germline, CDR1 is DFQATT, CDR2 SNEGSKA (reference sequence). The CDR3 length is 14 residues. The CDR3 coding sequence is TGCGGTGCCGATAAGGGGTACCTCGTGGATACGCAGTATTTT. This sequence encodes CGADKGYLVDTQYF.

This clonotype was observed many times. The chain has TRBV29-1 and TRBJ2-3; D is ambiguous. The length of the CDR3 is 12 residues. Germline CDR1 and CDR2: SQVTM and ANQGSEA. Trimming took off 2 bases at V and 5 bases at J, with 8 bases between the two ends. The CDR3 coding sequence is TGCAGCGTTGAACAGGCAGGAGATACGCAGTATTTT. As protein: CSVEQAGDTQYF.

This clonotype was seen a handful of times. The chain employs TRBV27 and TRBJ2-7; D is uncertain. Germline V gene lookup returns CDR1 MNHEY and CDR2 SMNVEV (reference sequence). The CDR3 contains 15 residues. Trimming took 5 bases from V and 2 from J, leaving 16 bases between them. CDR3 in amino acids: CASSPLPQYPYEQYF. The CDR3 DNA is TGTGCCAGCAGTCCCTTACCACAATACCCCTACGAGCAGTACTTC.

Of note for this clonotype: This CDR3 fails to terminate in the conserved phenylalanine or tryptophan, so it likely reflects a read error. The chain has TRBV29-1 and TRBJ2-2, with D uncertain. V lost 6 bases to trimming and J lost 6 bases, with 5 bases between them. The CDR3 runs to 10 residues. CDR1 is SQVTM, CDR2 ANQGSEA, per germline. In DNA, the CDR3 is TGCAGCGTATTGTCCGGGGAGCTGTTTGTT. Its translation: CSVLSGELFV.

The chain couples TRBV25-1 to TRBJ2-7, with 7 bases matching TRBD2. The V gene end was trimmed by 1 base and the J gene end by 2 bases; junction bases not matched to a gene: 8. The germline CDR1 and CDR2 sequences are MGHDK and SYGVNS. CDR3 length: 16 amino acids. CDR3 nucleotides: TGTGCCAGCAGTGAATGGAGCGGGACGAGGCCCTACGAGCAGTACTTC. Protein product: CASSEWSGTRPYEQYF.

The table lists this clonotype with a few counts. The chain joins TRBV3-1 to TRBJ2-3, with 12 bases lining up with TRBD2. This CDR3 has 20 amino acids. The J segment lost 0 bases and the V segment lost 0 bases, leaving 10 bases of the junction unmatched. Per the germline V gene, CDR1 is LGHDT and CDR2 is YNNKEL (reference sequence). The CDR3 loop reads CASSQEGQRGTSGSTDTQYF. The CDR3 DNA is TGTGCCAGCAGCCAAGAAGGGCAGCGTGGGACTAGCGGGAGCACAGATACGCAGTATTTT.

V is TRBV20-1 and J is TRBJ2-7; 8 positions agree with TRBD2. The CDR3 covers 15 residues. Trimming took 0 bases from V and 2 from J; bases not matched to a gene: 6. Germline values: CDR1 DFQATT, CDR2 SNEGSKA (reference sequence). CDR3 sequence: CSAREKGGGTYEQYF. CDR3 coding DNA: TGCAGTGCTAGAGAAAAGGGCGGGGGGACCTACGAGCAGTACTTC.

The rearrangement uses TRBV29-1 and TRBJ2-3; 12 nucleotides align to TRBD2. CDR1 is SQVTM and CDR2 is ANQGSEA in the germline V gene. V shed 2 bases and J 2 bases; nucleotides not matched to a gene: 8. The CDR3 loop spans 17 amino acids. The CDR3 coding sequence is TGCAGCGTTGAAAGGGGACTAGCGGGCCTCCACACAGATACGCAGTATTTT. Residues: CSVERGLAGLHTDTQYF.